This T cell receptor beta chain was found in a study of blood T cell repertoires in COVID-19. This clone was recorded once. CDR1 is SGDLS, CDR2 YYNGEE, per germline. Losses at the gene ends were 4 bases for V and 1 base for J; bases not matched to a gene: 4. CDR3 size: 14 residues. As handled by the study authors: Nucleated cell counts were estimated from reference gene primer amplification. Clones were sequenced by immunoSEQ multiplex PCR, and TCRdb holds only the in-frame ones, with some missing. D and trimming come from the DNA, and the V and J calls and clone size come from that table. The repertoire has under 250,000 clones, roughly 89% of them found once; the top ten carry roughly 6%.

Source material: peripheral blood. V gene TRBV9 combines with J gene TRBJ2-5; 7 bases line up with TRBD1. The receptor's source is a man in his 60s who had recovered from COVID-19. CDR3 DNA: TGTGCCAGCAGCCTTTGGGACAGCCAAGAGACCCAGTACTTC. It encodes CASSLWDSQETQYF.